A single sample is the source of the 17 T cell receptor beta chains below, sequenced in a study of regulatory T cells in long-lasting Graves disease. In building TCR beta libraries, iRepertoire HTBI primers were used together with Arm-PCR of CDR3 regions. Via MiXCR, TCRdb re-called the multiplex PCR reads, giving one row per CDR3 protein. This sample yields 550,000 to 700,000 distinct CDR3 sequences, of which about 16% are seen a single time; more than 10% belongs to the top ten. Time point given: newly diagnosed GD, antithyroid drugs for less than 3 months. Construction of the TCR library relied on RNA isolated from PBMCs. This sample was shared with a second study, whose subject was T cells in Graves' hyperthyroidism and ophthalmopathy.

This specimen consisted of peripheral blood mononuclear cells (PBMCs), obtained at new diagnosis, from a patient treated with antithyroid drugs. All receptors derive from a man aged 18 to 29 with Graves disease.

This clonotype showed up many times. The rearrangement links TRBV27 to TRBJ2-7; 9 nucleotides align to TRBD2. With 8 bases clipped from V and 3 bases from J, the junction kept 8 bases outside the gene matches. The CDR3 runs 14 residues. In germline, CDR1 is MNHEY, CDR2 SMNVEV (reference sequence). DNA of the CDR3: TGTGCCAGCGCAGTAGCGGGAGCGGGCTACGAGCAGTACTTC. Encoded protein: CASAVAGAGYEQYF.

The table lists this clonotype with a few counts. The V call is TRBV6-2 or TRBV6-3, the J call TRBJ1-2; D call uncertain. The CDR3 runs to 17 residues. The germline gives CDR1 MNHEY, CDR2 SVGEGT. V lost 4 bases and J lost 2, with 20 bases in between. CDR3 sequence (DNA): TGTGCCAGCAGTTTCTCGGGCCTACAAGGGAGAAACTATGGCTACACCTTC. Translated: CASSFSGLQGRNYGYTF.

This clonotype was observed many times. This chain connects TRBV11-2 to TRBJ2-1; D possibly uses TRBD1 or TRBD2 (5 bases each). The CDR3 runs to 16 residues. Germline V gene data show CDR1 as SGHAT and CDR2 as FQNNGV. Trimming left V 5 bases short and J 6 bases short, with 20 bases between. CDR3 sequence reads: CASSPTGTPAGNEQFF. In nucleotides, the CDR3 is TGTGCCAGCAGCCCAACCGGGACCCCGGCGGGCAATGAGCAGTTCTTC.

This clonotype was counted a few times. The genes are TRBV7-3 and TRBJ2-1; no definite D call. The CDR3 runs to 15 residues. V was trimmed by 0 bases and J by 3 bases, leaving 9 bases between them. CDR1 and CDR2 from the germline V gene are SGHTA and FQGTGA. The CDR3 coding sequence is TGTGCCAGCAGCTTAACCCCCGAAAGCTACAATGAGCAGTTCTTC. Its translation is CASSLTPESYNEQFF.

This clonotype was recorded many times. The genes are TRBV12-3 or TRBV12-4 and TRBJ1-5; TRBD1 might be the D (5 bases). The V end lost 1 base, the J end lost 11 bases, and 9 bases lay between the germline ends. The length of the CDR3 is 12 residues. The CDR3 DNA reads as TGTGCCAGCAGTTTAGAGCAGGGAACCCAGCATTTT. Translation gives CASSLEQGTQHF.

CDR3 amino acids: CASSLKARDLSGSYLDTQYF. CDR3 nucleotides: TGTGCCAGCAGCTTGAAGGCTCGTGACCTCAGCGGGAGTTATTTGGATACGCAGTATTTT. The gene calls are TRBV5-6 and TRBJ2-3, with 8 bases matching TRBD2. This CDR3 contains 20 residues. After removal of 1 base from V and 6 bases from J, the junction contained 22 bases not matched to a gene. The germline V gene encodes CDR1 SGHDT and CDR2 YYEEEE.

Many counts were recorded for this clonotype. The chain couples TRBV27 to TRBJ2-3, with a possible D match to TRBD2 (6 bases). The length of the CDR3 is 15 residues. V was trimmed by 8 bases and J by 0 bases, leaving 15 bases between them. Germline loops: CDR1 MNHEY, CDR2 SMNVEV (reference sequence). CDR3: CASLLQAGSTDTQYF. The CDR3 DNA is TGTGCCAGCCTATTGCAGGCGGGGAGCACAGATACGCAGTATTTT.

In its sample, this clonotype was seen many times. The chain is built from TRBV3-1 and TRBJ1-5, with D uncertain. Germline lookup yields CDR1 LGHDT and CDR2 YNNKEL (reference sequence). The CDR3 runs 15 residues. Between the trimmed V and J ends, which lost 2 bases and 7 bases, there was a span of 15 bases. The CDR3 loop reads CASSQRGSEAQPQHF. DNA of the CDR3: TGTGCCAGCAGCCAACGGGGTTCAGAGGCGCAGCCCCAGCATTTT.

A word on this clonotype: Given a much more abundant clone one base away, this may be a read error. V usage is TRBV5-1 and J usage is TRBJ2-1, with unresolved D. V was cut by 0 bases and J by 10 bases, with 14 bases left in between. The CDR3 consists of 14 residues. In germline, CDR1 is SGHRS, CDR2 YFSETQ. CDR3 loop: CASSLVVSSYEQFF. Written as DNA, the CDR3 is TGCGCCAGCAGCTTGGTTGTCAGCTCCTACGAGCAGTTCTTC.

This clonotype was detected a few times. J is TRBJ1-2 and V is TRBV28, with TRBD1 as a possible D gene (5 bases). This CDR3 has 14 residues. Deletions cut 5 bases from V and 4 bases from J, with 14 bases between. Germline V gene sequence: CDR1 MDHEN, CDR2 SYDVKM. The CDR3: CASSPRDGGYGYTF. The CDR3 DNA reads as TGTGCCAGCAGTCCCAGGGACGGAGGCTATGGCTACACCTTC.

This clonotype was detected ten times or more. The rearrangement joins TRBV11-2 to TRBJ2-2, with D unresolved. The CDR3 runs to 13 residues. Germline loops: CDR1 SGHAT, CDR2 FQNNGV. V gave up 5 bases and J gave up 4 bases, with 8 bases separating them. The CDR3 region has the DNA TGTGCCAGCAGCACCCTTGGCACCGGGGAGCTGTTTTTT. It translates to CASSTLGTGELFF.

Ten or more counts support this clonotype. CDR3 protein: CSAAPPDRLAGTSDTQYF. The CDR3 nucleotides read TGCAGTGCCGCGCCCCCCGACCGACTAGCGGGAACGTCAGATACGCAGTATTTT. The chain uses TRBV20-1 and TRBJ2-3; 11 nucleotides match TRBD2. V dropped 6 bases and J dropped 4; count of bases not matched to a gene: 18. The CDR3 runs to 18 residues. Germline lookup yields CDR1 DFQATT and CDR2 SNEGSKA (reference sequence).

The sample holds many counts of this clonotype. This sequence joins TRBV3-1 and TRBJ2-7, with 8 bases aligning to TRBD2. This CDR3 contains 18 residues. The J segment lost 0 bases and the V segment lost 0 bases, leaving 10 bases of the junction unmatched. Germline CDR1 is LGHDT and CDR2 is YNNKEL (reference sequence). The CDR3 region has the DNA TGTGCCAGCAGCCAAGAAGGCGCTAGCGGGTGGAGCTCCTACGAGCAGTACTTC. Residues: CASSQEGASGWSSYEQYF.

This clonotype was observed a handful of times. The chain combines TRBV5-1 with TRBJ2-7; unclear D gene. V was pared by 4 bases and J by 1 base, with 18 bases between. The CDR3 contains 16 residues. CDR1 is SGHRS and CDR2 is YFSETQ in the germline V gene. The CDR3 region is CASSVDIDLGSYEQYF. The CDR3 DNA reads TGCGCCAGCAGCGTCGACATTGACCTCGGATCCTACGAGCAGTACTTC.

This clonotype was detected ten times or more. V and J are TRBV5-1 and TRBJ2-5, with a tentative D call TRBD1 (5 bases). In germline, CDR1 is SGHRS, CDR2 YFSETQ. Trimming pared 1 base from V and 4 bases from J, leaving 8 bases between. The CDR3 totals 13 residues. The CDR3: CASSLRQGETQYF. The CDR3 DNA reads TGCGCCAGCAGCTTGAGGCAGGGAGAGACCCAGTACTTC.

The chain's CDR3 is CSASGRGGETQYF. CDR3 sequence (DNA): TGCAGTGCTAGCGGGAGGGGGGGAGAGACCCAGTACTTC. The chain couples TRBV20-1 to TRBJ2-5; 8 nucleotides line up with TRBD2. Germline V gene data show CDR1 as DFQATT and CDR2 as SNEGSKA (reference sequence). Losses at the gene ends were 3 bases for V and 4 bases for J; bases not matched to a gene: 4. The CDR3 is 13 residues long.

This clonotype was seen many times. Here the CDR3 reads CASSEGNRPSEQYF. The CDR3 region has the DNA TGTGCCAGCAGCGAAGGCAACAGGCCCTCCGAGCAGTACTTC. V and J are TRBV7-9 and TRBJ2-7; TRBD1 is a possible D gene (5 bases). The V and J ends lost 5 bases and 6 bases respectively, with 17 bases between them. The V gene's germline CDR1 is SEHNR and CDR2 FQNEAQ (reference sequence). The CDR3 is made up of 14 amino acids.